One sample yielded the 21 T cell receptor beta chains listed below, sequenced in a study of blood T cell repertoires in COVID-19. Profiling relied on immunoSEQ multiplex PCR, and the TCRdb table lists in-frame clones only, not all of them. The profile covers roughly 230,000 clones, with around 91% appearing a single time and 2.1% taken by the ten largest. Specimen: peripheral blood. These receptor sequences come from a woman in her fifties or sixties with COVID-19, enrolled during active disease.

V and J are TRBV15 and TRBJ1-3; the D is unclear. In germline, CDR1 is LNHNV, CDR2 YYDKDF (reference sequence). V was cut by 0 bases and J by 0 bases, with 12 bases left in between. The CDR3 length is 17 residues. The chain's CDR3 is CATSRDLPSLSGNTIYF. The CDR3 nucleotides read TGTGCCACCAGCAGAGACCTCCCGTCACTCTCTGGAAACACCATATATTTT.

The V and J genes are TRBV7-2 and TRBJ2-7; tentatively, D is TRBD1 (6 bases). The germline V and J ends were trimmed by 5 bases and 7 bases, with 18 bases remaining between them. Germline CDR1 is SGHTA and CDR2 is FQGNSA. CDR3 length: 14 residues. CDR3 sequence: CASSTGQRTEEQYF. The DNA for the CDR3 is TGTGCCAGCAGCACCGGACAGAGGACGGAGGAGCAGTACTTC. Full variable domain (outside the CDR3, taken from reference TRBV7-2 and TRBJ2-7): GAGVSQSPSNKVTEKGKDVELRCDPISGHTALYWYRQSLGQGLEFLIYFQGNSAPDKSGLPSDRFSAERTGGSVSTLTIQRTQQEDSAVYLCASSTGQRTEEQYFGPGTRLTVT.

The CDR3 sequence is CASSPREGQGSPLHF. The CDR3 DNA follows: TGTGCCAGCAGTCCGCGGGAGGGACAAGGGTCACCCCTCCACTTT. The chain has TRBV6-5 and TRBJ1-6, with a tentative D call TRBD1 (6 bases). In germline, CDR1 is MNHEY, CDR2 SVGAGI. Between the trimmed V and J ends, which lost 5 bases and 10 bases, there was a span of 18 bases. The CDR3 extends over 15 amino acids.

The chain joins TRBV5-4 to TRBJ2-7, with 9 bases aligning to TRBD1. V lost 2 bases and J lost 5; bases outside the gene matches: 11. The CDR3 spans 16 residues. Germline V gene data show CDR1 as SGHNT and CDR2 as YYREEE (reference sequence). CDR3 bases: TGTGCCAGCAGCTTAGGAACCGGGACAGGGATCAACGAGCAGTACTTC. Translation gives CASSLGTGTGINEQYF.

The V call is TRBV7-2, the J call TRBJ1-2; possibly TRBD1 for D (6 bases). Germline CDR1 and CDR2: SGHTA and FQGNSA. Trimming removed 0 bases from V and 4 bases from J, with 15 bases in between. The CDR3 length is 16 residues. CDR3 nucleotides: TGTGCCAGCAGCTTAGCGAGCAGGGGCGAAAGCTATGGCTACACCTTC. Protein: CASSLASRGESYGYTF.

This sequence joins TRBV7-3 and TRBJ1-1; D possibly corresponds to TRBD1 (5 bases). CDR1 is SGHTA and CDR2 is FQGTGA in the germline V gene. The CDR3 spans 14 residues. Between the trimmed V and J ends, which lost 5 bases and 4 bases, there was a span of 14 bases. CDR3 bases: TGTGCCAGCAGCAGATATGGGGGAGGCACTGAAGCTTTCTTT. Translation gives CASSRYGGGTEAFF. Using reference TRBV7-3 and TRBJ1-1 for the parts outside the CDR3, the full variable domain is GAGVSQTPSNKVTEKGKYVELRCDPISGHTALYWYRQSLGQGPEFLIYFQGTGAADDSGLPNDRFFAVRPEGSVSTLKIQRTERGDSAVYLCASSRYGGGTEAFFGQGTRLTVV.

The chain's CDR3 is CASSYSSLENTGELFF. The CDR3 region has the DNA TGTGCCAGCAGTTACTCGAGTCTAGAGAACACCGGGGAGCTGTTTTTT. V gene TRBV6-2 or TRBV6-3 combines with J gene TRBJ2-2; D is ambiguous. Germline assignment: CDR1 MNHEY and CDR2 SVGEGT. With 0 bases removed from V and 1 base from J, the gap between germline ends came to 9 bases. The CDR3 covers 16 residues.

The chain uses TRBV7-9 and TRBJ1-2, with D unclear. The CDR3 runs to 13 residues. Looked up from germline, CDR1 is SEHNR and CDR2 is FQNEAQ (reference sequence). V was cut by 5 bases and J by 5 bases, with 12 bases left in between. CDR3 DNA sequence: TGTGCCAGCAGCCTTCCCGTCCCGTATGGCTACACCTTC. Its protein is CASSLPVPYGYTF.

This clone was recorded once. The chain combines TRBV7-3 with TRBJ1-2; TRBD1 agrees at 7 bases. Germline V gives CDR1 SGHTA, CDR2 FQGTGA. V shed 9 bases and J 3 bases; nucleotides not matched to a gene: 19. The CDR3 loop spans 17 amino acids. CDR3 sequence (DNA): TGTGCCAGGTCCGAGGCGGGACAGAGGTCGACTGACTATGGCTACACCTTC. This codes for CARSEAGQRSTDYGYTF.

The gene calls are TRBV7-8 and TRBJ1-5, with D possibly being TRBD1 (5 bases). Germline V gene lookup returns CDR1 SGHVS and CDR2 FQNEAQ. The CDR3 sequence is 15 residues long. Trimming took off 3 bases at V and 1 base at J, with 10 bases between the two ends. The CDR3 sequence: CASSLFGASNQPQHF. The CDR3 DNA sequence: TGTGCCAGCAGCTTGTTTGGGGCAAGCAATCAGCCCCAGCATTTT.

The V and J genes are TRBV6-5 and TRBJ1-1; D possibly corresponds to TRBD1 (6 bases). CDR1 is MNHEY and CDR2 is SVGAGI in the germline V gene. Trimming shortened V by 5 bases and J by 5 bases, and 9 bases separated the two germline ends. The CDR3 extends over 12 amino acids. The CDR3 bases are TGTGCCAGCAGTAGGACAGAAACTGAAGCTTTCTTT. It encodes CASSRTETEAFF.

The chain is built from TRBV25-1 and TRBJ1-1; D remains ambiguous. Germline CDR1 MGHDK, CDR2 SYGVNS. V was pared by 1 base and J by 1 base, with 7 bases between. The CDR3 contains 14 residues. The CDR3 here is CASSEFGENTEAFF. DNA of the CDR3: TGTGCCAGCAGTGAATTTGGAGAGAACACTGAAGCTTTCTTT.

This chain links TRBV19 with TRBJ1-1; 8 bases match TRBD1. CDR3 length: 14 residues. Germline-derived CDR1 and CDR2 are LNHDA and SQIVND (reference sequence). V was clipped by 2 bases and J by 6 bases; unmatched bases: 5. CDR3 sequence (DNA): TGTGCCAGTAGTATAACCGACAGGGGCCCTGAAGCTTTCTTT. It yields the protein CASSITDRGPEAFF.

The CDR3 sequence: CATSRDSTETQYF. The CDR3 nucleotides are TGTGCCACCAGCAGGGACAGTACAGAGACCCAGTACTTC. The chain couples TRBV15 to TRBJ2-5; D is possibly TRBD1 (6 bases). V was shortened by 3 bases and J by 4 bases, with 9 bases between the two germline ends. Germline V gene data show CDR1 as LNHNV and CDR2 as YYDKDF (reference sequence). This CDR3 contains 13 residues. The full variable domain, rest sourced from reference TRBV15 and TRBJ2-5, is DAMVIQNPRYQVTQFGKPVTLSCSQTLNHNVMYWYQQKSSQAPKLLFHYYDKDFNNEADTPDNFQSRRPNTSFCFLDIRSPGLGDTAMYLCATSRDSTETQYFGPGTRLLVL.

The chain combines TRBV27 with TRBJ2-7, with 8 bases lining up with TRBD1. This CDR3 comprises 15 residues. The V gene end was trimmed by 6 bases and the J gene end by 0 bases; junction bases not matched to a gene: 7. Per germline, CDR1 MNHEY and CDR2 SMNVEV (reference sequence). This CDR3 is CASSPRTGFSYEQYF. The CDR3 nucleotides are TGTGCCAGCAGCCCCCGGACAGGGTTCTCCTACGAGCAGTACTTC.

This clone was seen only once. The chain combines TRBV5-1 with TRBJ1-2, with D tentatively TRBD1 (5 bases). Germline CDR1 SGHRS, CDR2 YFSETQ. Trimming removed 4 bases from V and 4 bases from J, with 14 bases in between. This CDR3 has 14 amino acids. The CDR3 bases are TGCGCCAGCAGCCGCTCCGAGACAGCCTATGGCTACACCTTC. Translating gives CASSRSETAYGYTF.

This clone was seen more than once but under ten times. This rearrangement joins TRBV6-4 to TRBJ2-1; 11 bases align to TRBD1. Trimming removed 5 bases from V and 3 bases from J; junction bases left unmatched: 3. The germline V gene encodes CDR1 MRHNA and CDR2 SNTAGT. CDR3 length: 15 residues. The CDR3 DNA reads TGTGCCAGCAGTAAGGGACAGGGGGACTACAATGAGCAGTTCTTC. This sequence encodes CASSKGQGDYNEQFF.

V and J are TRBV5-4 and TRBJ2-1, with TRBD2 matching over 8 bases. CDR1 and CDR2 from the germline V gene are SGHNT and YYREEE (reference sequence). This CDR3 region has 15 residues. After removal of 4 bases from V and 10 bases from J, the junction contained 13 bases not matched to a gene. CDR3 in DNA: TGTGCCAGCAGCCTTTCGGGGGGGGGTTCTCGGGAGCAGTTCTTC. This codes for CASSLSGGGSREQFF. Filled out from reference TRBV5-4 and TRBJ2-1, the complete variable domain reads ETGVTQSPTHLIKTRGQQVTLRCSSQSGHNTVSWYQQALGQGPQFIFQYYREEENGRGNFPPRFSGLQFPNYSSELNVNALELDDSALYLCASSLSGGGSREQFFGPGTRLTVL.

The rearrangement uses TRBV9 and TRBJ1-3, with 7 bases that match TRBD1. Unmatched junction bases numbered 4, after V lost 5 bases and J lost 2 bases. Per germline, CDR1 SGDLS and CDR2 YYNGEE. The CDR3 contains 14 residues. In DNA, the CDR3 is TGTGCCAGCAGAGCAGGGGGTGCTGGAAACACCATATATTTT. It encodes CASRAGGAGNTIYF.

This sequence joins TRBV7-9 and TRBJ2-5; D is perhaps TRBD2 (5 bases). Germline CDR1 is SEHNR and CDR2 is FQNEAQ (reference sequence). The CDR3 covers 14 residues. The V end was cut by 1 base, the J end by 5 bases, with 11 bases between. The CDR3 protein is CASSLEWRGETQYF. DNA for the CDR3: TGTGCCAGCAGCTTAGAGTGGCGAGGGGAGACCCAGTACTTC.

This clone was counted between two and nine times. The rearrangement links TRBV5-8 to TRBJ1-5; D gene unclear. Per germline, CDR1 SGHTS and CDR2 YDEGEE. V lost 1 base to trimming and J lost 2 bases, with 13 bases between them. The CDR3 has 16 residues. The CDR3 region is CASSLFGVGGNQPQHF. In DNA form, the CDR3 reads TGTGCCAGCAGCTTGTTTGGGGTGGGAGGCAATCAGCCCCAGCATTTT.